Presented here are 20 T cell receptor beta chains from one specimen sequenced in a study of cytomegalovirus exposure and HLA in healthy donors. PCR used 60 Vbeta primers and 13 Jbeta primers. Sequenced by immunoSEQ multiplex PCR; TCRdb stores in-frame clones only, minus some. The table lists over 150,000 clones, approximately 71% of them singletons. Sequenced sample: PBMCs. The receptor source for this set is a male donor in good health and CMV-seronegative.

The V gene is TRBV2, the J gene TRBJ2-2, with 7 bases fitting TRBD1. The junction had 8 bases not matched to a gene; V was cut back by 7 bases and J by 0 bases. Germline V gives CDR1 SNHLY, CDR2 FYNNEI. The CDR3 is made up of 16 amino acids. CDR3: CASTRRGTANTGELFF. For the CDR3, the DNA is TGTGCCAGCACCCGACGTGGGACAGCGAACACCGGGGAGCTGTTTTTT.

The rearrangement joins TRBV7-2 to TRBJ2-7, with 14 bases that match TRBD2. CDR1 is SGHTA, CDR2 FQGNSA, per germline. The V and J ends lost 5 bases and 6 bases, in that order; junction bases with no gene match: 3. This CDR3 region has 14 residues. The CDR3 coding sequence is TGTGCCAGCAGCGGGGGGACTAGCGGGAGCGAGCAGTACTTC. Translated, it gives CASSGGTSGSEQYF.

This clone was observed a handful of times. V is TRBV6-6 and J is TRBJ2-3, with TRBD2 matching 10 bases. Per germline, CDR1 MNHNY and CDR2 SVGAGI (reference sequence). This CDR3 has 16 amino acids. J was trimmed by 3 bases and V by 6 bases; bases with no gene match: 9. CDR3 bases: TGTGCCAGCAGCCCAACTAGCGGGGTATTAACAGATACGCAGTATTTT. As protein: CASSPTSGVLTDTQYF.

The chain is built from TRBV19 and TRBJ1-1; possibly TRBD1 for D (6 bases). Germline CDR1 LNHDA, CDR2 SQIVND (reference sequence). Trimming took off 10 bases at V and 4 bases at J, with 16 bases between the two ends. This CDR3 has 13 amino acids. The chain's CDR3 is CAIAQGMSTEAFF. The CDR3 DNA reads as TGTGCCATCGCACAGGGAATGAGCACTGAAGCTTTCTTT.

The V gene is TRBV10-1, the J gene TRBJ2-7, with TRBD2 matching over 10 bases. Per germline, CDR1 WNHNN and CDR2 SYGVQD (reference sequence). CDR3 size: 16 residues. V dropped 4 bases and J dropped 6; count of bases not matched to a gene: 12. CDR3 sequence (DNA): TGCGCCAGCAGTGTACGGAGCGGGAGGGCCTTACGCGAGCAGTACTTC. This codes for CASSVRSGRALREQYF.

This clone appeared once. J is TRBJ2-7 and V is TRBV6-5; D not resolved. V was trimmed by 1 base and J by 2 bases, leaving 12 bases between them. CDR3 length: 15 residues. Germline V gene lookup returns CDR1 MNHEY and CDR2 SVGAGI. This CDR3 reads CASSYLTRNAYEQYF. The CDR3 DNA reads as TGTGCCAGCAGTTACTTAACCAGGAACGCCTACGAGCAGTACTTC.

This sequence joins TRBV18 and TRBJ2-5; 8 bases are a match to TRBD1. V dropped 4 bases and J dropped 4; count of bases not matched to a gene: 20. The CDR3 is 19 amino acids. Germline-derived CDR1 and CDR2 are KGHSH and LQKENI. The CDR3 loop reads CASSHNPGTGGGLGETQYF. The DNA of the CDR3 is TGTGCCAGCTCACACAACCCCGGGACAGGTGGTGGCCTGGGAGAGACCCAGTACTTC.

This clone showed up just once. V and J are TRBV5-1 and TRBJ1-5; a weak D match, TRBD1 (6 bases). The ends were cut back, 0 bases at V and 3 bases at J, with 7 bases in the middle. Germline V gives CDR1 SGHRS, CDR2 YFSETQ. This CDR3 spans 14 amino acids. CDR3 bases: TGCGCCAGCAGCTTGGGGGACACCAATCAGCCCCAGCATTTT. This sequence encodes CASSLGDTNQPQHF.

This clone turned up a few times. This sequence joins TRBV5-5 and TRBJ1-1; perhaps TRBD1 as D (6 bases). Germline lookup yields CDR1 SGHKS and CDR2 YYEKEE (reference sequence). This CDR3 region has 14 residues. V was trimmed by 6 bases and J by 5 bases, leaving 17 bases between them. The CDR3 DNA follows: TGTGCCAGCAAATGGGGGCAGGGAAAGACTGAAGCTTTCTTT. It is translated as CASKWGQGKTEAFF.

V usage is TRBV15 and J usage is TRBJ2-5; weak D call: TRBD1 (6 bases). Trimming stripped 2 bases from V and 4 bases from J, with 17 bases between. The CDR3 contains 16 residues. Germline V CDR1 and CDR2: LNHNV, YYDKDF (reference sequence). In nucleotides, the CDR3 is TGTGCCACCAGCAGAAGGGGTGGACAGAGGGTAGAGACCCAGTACTTC. This codes for CATSRRGGQRVETQYF.

Only one count was recorded for this clone. This chain joins TRBV28 and TRBJ1-4; 7 bases match TRBD1. Per the germline V gene, CDR1 is MDHEN and CDR2 is SYDVKM. The CDR3 consists of 16 residues. The V gene end was trimmed by 2 bases and the J gene end by 0 bases; junction bases not matched to a gene: 3. The CDR3 nucleotides read TGTGCCAGCAGTTTACCAGGGGGTACAACTAATGAAAAACTGTTTTTT. It yields the protein CASSLPGGTTNEKLFF. Looking up the rest from reference TRBV28 and TRBJ1-4 gives the full variable domain: DVKVTQSSRYLVKRTGEKVFLECVQDMDHENMFWYRQDPGLGLRLIYFSYDVKMKEKGDIPEGYSVSREKKERFSLILESASTNQTSMYLCASSLPGGTTNEKLFFGSGTQLSVL.

This CDR3 is CASSPGGTSGGTDTQYF. The CDR3 DNA reads TGTGCCAGCAGCCCAGGGGGGACTAGCGGCGGCACAGATACGCAGTATTTT. The chain links TRBV7-2 to TRBJ2-3; 11 positions agree with TRBD2. The CDR3 consists of 17 residues. The V segment lost 5 bases and the J segment 1 base; nucleotides outside the gene matches: 8. CDR1 and CDR2 (germline): SGHTA, FQGNSA.

The chain is built from TRBV6-6 and TRBJ2-2; D possibly corresponds to TRBD1 (8 bases). The CDR3 totals 15 residues. Germline CDR1 and CDR2: MNHNY and SVGAGI (reference sequence). V was cut by 6 bases and J by 6 bases, with 17 bases left in between. The CDR3 bases are TGTGCCAGCAGCCCCGGACAGGGAGGGTCCGGGGAGCTGTTTTTT. Protein sequence: CASSPGQGGSGELFF.

The gene calls are TRBV7-2 and TRBJ2-5; 9 bases agree with TRBD1. Trimming removed 6 bases from V and 5 bases from J; junction bases left unmatched: 4. Per the germline V gene, CDR1 is SGHTA and CDR2 is FQGNSA. This CDR3 has 13 amino acids. The CDR3 protein is CASSNRGPETQYF. In DNA, the CDR3 is TGTGCCAGCAGTAACAGGGGGCCTGAGACCCAGTACTTC.

This chain joins TRBV5-4 and TRBJ2-1, with 7 bases identical to TRBD2. Trimming removed 5 bases from V and 5 bases from J; junction bases left unmatched: 4. CDR3 length equals 13 residues. Germline CDR1 reads SGHNT; CDR2 reads YYREEE (reference sequence). CDR3: CASRPGTNNEQFF. The CDR3 DNA reads TGTGCCAGCAGGCCCGGGACTAACAATGAGCAGTTCTTC.

V gene TRBV28 combines with J gene TRBJ2-7, with 9 bases fitting TRBD1. The CDR3 spans 15 residues. Germline CDR1 reads MDHEN; CDR2 reads SYDVKM. V trimming: 7 bases; J trimming: 4 bases; junction bases outside the gene matches: 11. CDR3: CASTSGQGLGYEQYF. CDR3 coding DNA: TGTGCCAGCACCAGTGGACAGGGGCTTGGGTACGAGCAGTACTTC. The full variable domain, in which reference TRBV28 and TRBJ2-7 provide the parts outside the CDR3, is DVKVTQSSRYLVKRTGEKVFLECVQDMDHENMFWYRQDPGLGLRLIYFSYDVKMKEKGDIPEGYSVSREKKERFSLILESASTNQTSMYLCASTSGQGLGYEQYFGPGTRLTVT.

V and J are TRBV29-1 and TRBJ2-3; the D gene is possibly TRBD2 (5 bases). The germline V gene has CDR1 SQVTM and CDR2 ANQGSEA. The CDR3 loop spans 15 amino acids. V was shortened by 0 bases and J by 3 bases, with 13 bases between the two germline ends. CDR3 in amino acids: CSVEDQVRGTDTQYF. CDR3 sequence (DNA): TGCAGCGTTGAAGATCAGGTCCGAGGGACAGATACGCAGTATTTT.

V and J are TRBV18 and TRBJ1-2, with 7 bases lining up with TRBD1. Looked up from germline, CDR1 is KGHSH and CDR2 is LQKENI. With V trimmed by 2 bases and J by 4 bases, 1 base remained unmatched. CDR3 size: 13 residues. CDR3 sequence reads: CASSPNRGYGYTF. CDR3 nucleotides: TGTGCCAGCTCACCAAACAGGGGCTATGGCTACACCTTC.

This clone was observed a few times. The gene calls are TRBV7-3 and TRBJ2-3; unclear D gene. CDR1 and CDR2 from the germline V gene are SGHTA and FQGTGA. V was trimmed by 0 bases and J by 0 bases, leaving 7 bases between them. This CDR3 is 15 amino acids long. The CDR3 loop is CASSLTAVSTDTQYF. In DNA, the CDR3 is TGTGCCAGCAGCTTAACCGCGGTTAGCACAGATACGCAGTATTTT.

This sequence joins TRBV4-1 and TRBJ2-7; D remains unclear. Germline loops: CDR1 MGHRA, CDR2 YSYEKL. This CDR3 is 13 amino acids long. The V end was cut by 0 bases, the J end by 7 bases, with 10 bases between. The CDR3 DNA reads TGCGCCAGCAGCCAAGAATTGGCTTGGGAGCAGTACTTC. It yields the protein CASSQELAWEQYF.